Listed here is a single T cell receptor (beta chain). These data come from a study of cytomegalovirus exposure and HLA in healthy donors. V was pared by 3 bases and J by 1 base, with 4 bases of the junction left unmatched. This CDR3 contains 15 residues. CDR1 and CDR2 (germline): KGHSH, LQKENI. Healthy people donating bone marrow made up the donors. Amplification used 60 Vbeta primers and 13 Jbeta primers. Generated by immunoSEQ multiplex PCR, the TCRdb table keeps only in-frame clones and is missing some. In the table there are about 160,000 clones, about 81% of which are singletons. This chain joins TRBV18 and TRBJ1-1; 8 positions match TRBD1. The source is a girl under 18 in good health and CMV-seropositive. Material for sequencing was PBMCs. For the CDR3, the DNA is TGTGCCAGCTCACCCTGGACAGGGTCGAACACTGAAGCTTTCTTT. Translated, it gives CASSPWTGSNTEAFF.